One sample yielded the 17 T cell receptor beta chains listed below, sequenced in a study of blood T cell repertoires in COVID-19. The table came from immunoSEQ multiplex PCR; TCRdb's copy has only in-frame clones and leaves some out. The table shows roughly 190,000 clones, with roughly 80% occurring only once. Sequenced: PBMCs or T cells enriched from blood (not recorded which). Receptor source: a woman younger than 45 who had recovered from COVID-19.

The genes are TRBV7-9 and TRBJ2-7; D ambiguous. Germline V gene lookup returns CDR1 SEHNR and CDR2 FQNEAQ (reference sequence). The CDR3 totals 16 residues. V was clipped by 6 bases and J by 3 bases, with 21 bases between them. The CDR3 reads CASSRSSPRISYEQYF. The DNA of the CDR3 is TGTGCCAGCAGTCGCAGCTCCCCTAGAATAAGCTACGAGCAGTACTTC.

CDR3: CASSLGDRATEAFF. CDR3 DNA: TGTGCCAGCAGCCTCGGGGACAGGGCCACTGAAGCTTTCTTT. V gene TRBV6-6 combines with J gene TRBJ1-1, with TRBD1 identical over 9 bases. J gave up 4 bases and V 6 bases, and 6 bases lay outside the gene matches. The V gene's germline CDR1 is MNHNY and CDR2 SVGAGI (reference sequence). CDR3 size: 14 residues.

The chain carries TRBV28 and TRBJ1-4; TRBD1 might be the D (6 bases). V was shortened by 7 bases and J by 2 bases, with 17 bases between the two germline ends. The CDR3 has 16 amino acids. Germline V gene data show CDR1 as MDHEN and CDR2 as SYDVKM. CDR3 sequence reads: CASTRGGYGTNEKLFF. The CDR3 DNA follows: TGTGCCAGCACAAGGGGGGGGTATGGGACTAATGAAAAACTGTTTTTT. Full variable domain (missing parts from reference TRBV28 and TRBJ1-4): DVKVTQSSRYLVKRTGEKVFLECVQDMDHENMFWYRQDPGLGLRLIYFSYDVKMKEKGDIPEGYSVSREKKERFSLILESASTNQTSMYLCASTRGGYGTNEKLFFGSGTQLSVL.

V and J are TRBV9 and TRBJ1-6; 9 bases match TRBD1. Germline CDR1 reads SGDLS; CDR2 reads YYNGEE. This CDR3 has 15 amino acids. The ends lost 0 bases at V and 6 bases at J; junction bases unmatched: 1. The chain's CDR3 is CASSVVGQGNSPLHF. The CDR3 DNA reads TGTGCCAGCAGCGTAGTGGGACAGGGTAATTCACCCCTCCACTTT.

The J gene is TRBJ1-6, the V gene TRBV5-1; TRBD1 matches at 10 bases. CDR1 and CDR2 from the germline V gene are SGHRS and YFSETQ. V lost 3 bases to trimming and J lost 9 bases; unmatched junction nucleotides: 6. The CDR3 covers 15 residues. CDR3 in amino acids: CASSWGQGLGSPLHF. CDR3 nucleotide sequence: TGCGCCAGCAGCTGGGGACAGGGGTTGGGTTCACCCCTCCACTTT.

The chain recombines TRBV2 with TRBJ1-2; D not resolved. Germline assignment: CDR1 SNHLY and CDR2 FYNNEI. V lost 6 bases to trimming and J lost 3 bases, with 14 bases between them. The CDR3 contains 14 residues. CDR3 DNA: TGTGCCAGCAGCGAAACCCGGGTGGACTATGGCTACACCTTC. It translates to CASSETRVDYGYTF.

Regarding this clone: The junction differs from germline at one of its ends, possibly a read error. The chain links TRBV28 to TRBJ1-2, with unresolved D. The length of the CDR3 is 11 residues. Germline V lookup: CDR1 MDHEN, CDR2 SYDVKM. CDR3 sequence: CASSYDYGYTF. DNA of the CDR3: TGTGCCAGCAGTTACGACTACGGCTACACCTTC.

V is TRBV27 and J is TRBJ2-3; 8 bases line up with TRBD2. This CDR3 spans 17 amino acids. Germline V gene lookup returns CDR1 MNHEY and CDR2 SMNVEV (reference sequence). The junction had 11 bases not matched to a gene; V was cut back by 5 bases and J by 1 base. The CDR3 bases are TGTGCCAGCAGTCCTCGCGGTAGCGGGATCGGCACAGATACGCAGTATTTT. Protein product: CASSPRGSGIGTDTQYF.

Note on this clone: One end of the junction is discordant with germline, which a read error may explain. The chain employs TRBV7-7 and TRBJ2-3, with TRBD2 matching 15 bases. Germline V lookup: CDR1 SSHAT, CDR2 FNYEAQ (reference sequence). This CDR3 spans 15 amino acids. CDR3 in DNA: TGTGCTAGCAGCGCGGGGACTAGCGGGGGGCATACGCAGTATTTT. It is translated as CASSAGTSGGHTQYF.

This clone appeared a single time. The V and J genes are TRBV28 and TRBJ1-4; tentatively, D is TRBD1 (5 bases). The CDR3 loop spans 11 amino acids. Germline V gene lookup returns CDR1 MDHEN and CDR2 SYDVKM. The CDR3 region has the DNA TGTGGCGCGCGGGGGGATGAAAAACTGTTTTTT. Residues: CGARGDEKLFF.

The V and J genes are TRBV5-5 and TRBJ1-2; D is unclear. Germline loops: CDR1 SGHKS, CDR2 YYEKEE (reference sequence). The V end was cut by 4 bases, the J end by 4 bases, with 11 bases between. This CDR3 is built from 13 residues. The CDR3 reads CASSHSPGYGYTF. In DNA form, the CDR3 reads TGTGCCAGCAGCCATTCCCCAGGCTATGGCTACACCTTC.

The rearrangement uses TRBV7-2 and TRBJ2-5, with a tentative D call TRBD2 (5 bases). The CDR3 extends over 14 amino acids. The V end was cut by 3 bases, the J end by 2 bases, with 10 bases between. CDR1 and CDR2 from the germline V gene are SGHTA and FQGNSA. The CDR3 region has the DNA TGTGCCAGCAGCTTCTCGAGCGGACAAGAGACCCAGTACTTC. This gives the protein CASSFSSGQETQYF.

The V gene is TRBV20-1, the J gene TRBJ1-2; unclear D gene. V lost 5 bases and J 5 bases, leaving 9 bases between the germline ends. The CDR3 consists of 11 residues. The V gene's germline CDR1 is DFQATT and CDR2 SNEGSKA (reference sequence). This CDR3 reads CSAPAGYGYTF. The CDR3, as DNA: TGCAGTGCTCCGGCGGGGTATGGCTACACCTTC.

This clone was detected a few times. The V and J genes are TRBV2 and TRBJ2-1; TRBD2 matches 13 bases. The CDR3 extends over 15 amino acids. Looked up from germline, CDR1 is SNHLY and CDR2 is FYNNEI. The V and J ends lost 5 bases and 6 bases, in that order; junction bases with no gene match: 4. CDR3 bases: TGTGCCAGCAGTCGGACTAGCGGGAGTCTCAATGAGCAGTTCTTC. Its translation: CASSRTSGSLNEQFF.

V usage is TRBV9 and J usage is TRBJ1-3; TRBD1 is a possible D gene (6 bases). CDR3 length: 16 residues. Germline V gene lookup returns CDR1 SGDLS and CDR2 YYNGEE. Trimming took off 3 bases at V and 0 bases at J, with 13 bases between the two ends. The CDR3 region is CASSGRTGSSGNTIYF. The CDR3 DNA sequence: TGTGCCAGCAGCGGTAGAACAGGGAGCTCTGGAAACACCATATATTTT. Combining the CDR3 with reference TRBV9 and TRBJ1-3 gives the whole variable domain DSGVTQTPKHLITATGQRVTLRCSPRSGDLSVYWYQQSLDQGLQFLIQYYNGEERAKGNILERFSAQQFPDLHSELNLSSLELGDSALYFCASSGRTGSSGNTIYFGEGSWLTVV.

The rearrangement links TRBV29-1 to TRBJ1-5; D might be TRBD1 (6 bases). V was clipped by 4 bases and J by 9 bases, with 16 bases between them. From germline, CDR1 is SQVTM and CDR2 ANQGSEA. The CDR3 consists of 13 residues. CDR3 DNA sequence: TGCAGCGTTGTTCCGCCAGGGGATGGGCCCCAGCATTTT. Residues: CSVVPPGDGPQHF.

The chain is built from TRBV7-2 and TRBJ2-7, with D perhaps matching TRBD2 (6 bases). Between the trimmed V and J ends, which lost 3 bases and 3 bases, there was a span of 12 bases. The CDR3 length is 14 residues. The germline CDR1 and CDR2 sequences are SGHTA and FQGNSA. CDR3 nucleotide sequence: TGTGCCAGCAGCTTCGTCGGGAGAGTCTACGAGCAGTACTTC. It specifies CASSFVGRVYEQYF.